These T cell receptor beta chains were read from a single sample in a study of cytomegalovirus exposure and HLA in healthy donors. Profiled with immunoSEQ multiplex PCR; TCRdb holds only in-frame clones, not every one. In the table there are about 140,000 clones, approximately 91% of which are singletons. The sequenced sample was PBMCs. The receptor source for this set is a middle-aged woman in good health and CMV-seronegative. CDR3s include the opening cysteine and the closing phenylalanine or tryptophan. Each record gives: V gene, clone size, D gene, J gene, CDR3 DNA, CDR3 protein. The D gene is left open where the match is weak. Size values are once, few and many counts, or a class for expanded clones, and some rows have none.

TRBV5-1,-,-,TRBJ1-2,TGCGCCAGCAGCCCGGACAGCCTTGGCTACACCTTC,CASSPDSLGYTF
TRBV7-8,-,-,TRBJ1-3,TGTGCCAGCAGCTTTAGTACAGCTGGAAACACCATATATTTT,CASSFSTAGNTIYF
TRBV5-1,-,-,TRBJ2-2,TGCGCCAGCAGCTTGGCGGGGGACCGATACACCGGGGAGCTGTTTTTT,CASSLAGDRYTGELFF
TRBV28,-,-,TRBJ2-3,TGTGCCAGCAGTCTACCCGGGGTAGCGGCCACCACAGATACGCAGTATTTT,CASSLPGVAATTDTQYF
TRBV9,-,-,TRBJ2-2,TGTGCCAGCAGCGTAGAAAGCGGGCTTCACACCGGGGAGCTGTTTTTT,CASSVESGLHTGELFF
TRBV19,-,TRBD1,TRBJ1-2,TGTGCCAGTAGTGCACCGGGACAGTACTATGGCTACACCTTC,CASSAPGQYYGYTF
TRBV5-4,-,-,TRBJ2-1,TGTGCCAGCGGATCCCAGGTAGCAACGAGGGATGAGCAGTTCTTC,CASGSQVATRDEQFF
TRBV5-1,-,-,TRBJ2-1,TGCGCCAGCAGTTCACTGCCCGGGAGCTCCTACAATGAGCAGTTCTTC,CASSSLPGSSYNEQFF
TRBV2,-,-,TRBJ2-5,TGTGCCAGCAGTGTTGGGGGGCAAGAGACCCAGTACTTC,CASSVGGQETQYF
TRBV12-2,-,-,TRBJ2-7,TGTGCAAGTCGCTTAGAAAGACTAGCGGGAGGCTCCTACGAGCAGTACTTC,CASRLERLAGGSYEQYF
TRBV6-1,-,TRBD2,TRBJ2-7,TGTGCCAGCAGTGGAAAGGCACTAGCGGTCGCCTCCTACGAGCAGTACTTC,CASSGKALAVASYEQYF
TRBV10-3,-,-,TRBJ1-4,TGTGCCATCAGTGAGGGGAAGGGGTCAGGGATAACTAATGAAAAACTGTTTTTT,CAISEGKGSGITNEKLFF
TRBV25-1,-,TRBD2,TRBJ2-3,TGTGCCAGCAGCGCCAGACTAGCGGGAGGGCCCCCCCCAGATACGCAGTATTTT,CASSARLAGGPPPDTQYF
TRBV29-1,-,TRBD1,TRBJ2-1,TGCAGCCCCGCACCTATGCAGGGGGAGTTGAATGAGCAGTTCTTC,CSPAPMQGELNEQFF
TRBV6-5,-,-,TRBJ1-2,TGTGCCAGCAAGGGGGGGGCGCCCCACTATGGCTACACCTTC,CASKGGAPHYGYTF
TRBV5-1,-,TRBD2,TRBJ2-1,TGCGCCAGCAGCTTGGAGGCTAGCGGGAACGGTGAGCAGTTCTTC,CASSLEASGNGEQFF
TRBV6-4,-,TRBD1,TRBJ2-1,TGTGCCAGCAGTGACTCCGGCAGGGGGAACTACAATGAGCAGTTCTTC,CASSDSGRGNYNEQFF
TRBV2,-,TRBD2,TRBJ2-5,TGTGCCAGCGGACTAGCGGGAGGCAGCCGGGAGACCCAGTACTTC,CASGLAGGSRETQYF
TRBV7-2,-,TRBD2,TRBJ2-4,TGTGCCAGCAGCCGCGGGGGGCTAGCCAAAAACATTCAGTACTTC,CASSRGGLAKNIQYF
TRBV6-1,-,TRBD1,TRBJ1-2,TGTGCCAGCAGTGTTACGCCGGGACAGGGGAATGGCTACACCTTC,CASSVTPGQGNGYTF
TRBV5-4,once,TRBD1,TRBJ2-5,TGTGCCAGCAGTTCACAGGGGGCGTGGGAGACCCAGTACTTC,CASSSQGAWETQYF
TRBV5-5,-,-,TRBJ2-3,TGTGCCAGCAGCTTGGCCGGACGGGGGGCGGATACGCAGTATTTT,CASSLAGRGADTQYF
TRBV29-1,-,-,TRBJ1-1,TGCAGCGTGACAGGGAACACTGAAGCTTTCTTT,CSVTGNTEAFF
TRBV10-3,-,TRBD1,TRBJ2-7,TGTGCCATCAGTGATAGCAGAACAGGGGGTACCTACGAGCAGTACTTC,CAISDSRTGGTYEQYF
TRBV7-2,-,-,TRBJ1-4,TGTGCCAGCAGCTTAGCGCGAGGAAGGCCTAATGAAAAACTGTTTTTT,CASSLARGRPNEKLFF
TRBV5-1,-,TRBD2,TRBJ2-7,TGCGCCAGCCGCACCGGGACTAGCGGGAGAGGCTACGAGCAGTACTTC,CASRTGTSGRGYEQYF
TRBV13,-,-,TRBJ1-5,TGTGCCAGCAGCTATAGTCGTAATCAGCCCCAGCATTTT,CASSYSRNQPQHF
TRBV5-8,few,-,TRBJ2-3,TGTGCCAGCAGCTTGGGTTCTTGGAGACTGACAGATACGCAGTATTTT,CASSLGSWRLTDTQYF
TRBV2,-,-,TRBJ2-3,TGTGCCAGCAGTGATTCCTTCGGCACAGATACGCAGTATTTT,CASSDSFGTDTQYF
TRBV11-3,-,TRBD2,TRBJ2-5,TGTGCCAGCAGCCTCGAGGGACTAGCCGCGGAGACCCAGTACTTC,CASSLEGLAAETQYF
TRBV7-6,-,TRBD2,TRBJ2-1,TGTGCCAGTCTACCGGGGGGGGAGCGACCTGGGGAGCAGTTCTTC,CASLPGGERPGEQFF
TRBV7-2,-,TRBD1,TRBJ2-1,TGTGCCAGCAGGCCGGGACAGAGCTACAATGAGCAGTTCTTC,CASRPGQSYNEQFF
TRBV5-4,-,-,TRBJ1-1,TGTGCCAGCAGCATCAGGGGAACCACTGAAGCTTTCTTT,CASSIRGTTEAFF